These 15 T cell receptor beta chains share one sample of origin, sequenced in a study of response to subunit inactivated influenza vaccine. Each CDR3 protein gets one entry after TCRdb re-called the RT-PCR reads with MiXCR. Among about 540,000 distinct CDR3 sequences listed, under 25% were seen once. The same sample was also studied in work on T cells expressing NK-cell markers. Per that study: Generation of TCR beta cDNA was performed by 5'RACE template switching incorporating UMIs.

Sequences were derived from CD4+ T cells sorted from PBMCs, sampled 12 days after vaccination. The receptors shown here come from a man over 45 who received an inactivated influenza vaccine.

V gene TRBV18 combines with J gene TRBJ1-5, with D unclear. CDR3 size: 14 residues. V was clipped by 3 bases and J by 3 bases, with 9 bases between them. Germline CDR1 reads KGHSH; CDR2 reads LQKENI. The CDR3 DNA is TGTGCCAGCTCACCCTCTGGGGTCAATCAGCCCCAGCATTTT. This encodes CASSPSGVNQPQHF.

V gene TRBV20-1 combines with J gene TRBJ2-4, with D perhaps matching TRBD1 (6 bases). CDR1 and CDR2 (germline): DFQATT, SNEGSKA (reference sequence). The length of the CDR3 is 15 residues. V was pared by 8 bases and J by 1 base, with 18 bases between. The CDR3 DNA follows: TGCAGTATCTCCCGCTCAACAGGGGCCAAAAACATTCAGTACTTC. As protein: CSISRSTGAKNIQYF.

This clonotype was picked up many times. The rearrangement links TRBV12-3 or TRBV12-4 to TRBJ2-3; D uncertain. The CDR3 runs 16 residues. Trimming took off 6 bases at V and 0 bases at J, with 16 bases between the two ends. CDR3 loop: CASRYLRRKSTDTQYF. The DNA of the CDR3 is TGTGCCAGCAGATACCTCAGGCGCAAGAGCACAGATACGCAGTATTTT.

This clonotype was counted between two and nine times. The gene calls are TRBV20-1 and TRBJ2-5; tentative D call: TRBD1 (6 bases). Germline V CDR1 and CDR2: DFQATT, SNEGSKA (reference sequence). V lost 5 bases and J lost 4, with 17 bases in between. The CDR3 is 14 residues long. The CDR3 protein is CSAAPGTRGETQYF. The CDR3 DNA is TGCAGTGCTGCCCCCGGGACACGGGGAGAGACCCAGTACTTC.

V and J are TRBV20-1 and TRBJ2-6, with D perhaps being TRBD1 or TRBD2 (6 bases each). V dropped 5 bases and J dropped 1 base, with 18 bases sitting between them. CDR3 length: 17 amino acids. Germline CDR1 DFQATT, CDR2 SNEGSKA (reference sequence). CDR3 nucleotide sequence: TGCAGTGCTCCGACCAGGTCGGGGGCTTCTGGGGCCAACGTCCTGACTTTC. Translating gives CSAPTRSGASGANVLTF.

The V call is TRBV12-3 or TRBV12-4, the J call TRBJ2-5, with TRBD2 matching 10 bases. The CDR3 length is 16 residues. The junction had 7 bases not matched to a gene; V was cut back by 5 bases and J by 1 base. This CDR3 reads CASSPSAGGVQETQYF. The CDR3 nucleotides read TGTGCCAGCAGTCCTTCAGCGGGGGGGGTCCAAGAGACCCAGTACTTC.

In nucleotides, the CDR3 is TGTGCCAGCAGCTTAGAAGGATCCCGGACCTACAATGAGCAGTTCTTC. Translating gives CASSLEGSRTYNEQFF. The rearrangement joins TRBV7-2 to TRBJ2-1; no firm D call. V was pared by 1 base and J by 2 bases, with 12 bases between. CDR3 length: 16 residues. Per the germline V gene, CDR1 is SGHTA and CDR2 is FQGNSA.

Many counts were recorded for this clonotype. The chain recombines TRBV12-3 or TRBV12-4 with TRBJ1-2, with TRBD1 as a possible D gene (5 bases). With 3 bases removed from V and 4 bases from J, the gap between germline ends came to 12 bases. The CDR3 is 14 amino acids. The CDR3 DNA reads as TGTGCCAGCAGTTTTTACGTGGGGCCCTATGGCTACACCTTC. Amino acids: CASSFYVGPYGYTF.

In nucleotides, the CDR3 is TGCGCCAGCAGCTTGGTCAGGGTGGCCACTGAAGCTTTCTTT. It translates to CASSLVRVATEAFF. This chain connects TRBV5-1 to TRBJ1-1, with D possibly being TRBD1 (5 bases). V gave up 0 bases and J gave up 4 bases, with 10 bases separating them. CDR3 length: 14 residues. Per the germline V gene, CDR1 is SGHRS and CDR2 is YFSETQ. The whole variable domain, remainder taken from reference TRBV5-1 and TRBJ1-1, is KAGVTQTPRYLIKTRGQQVTLSCSPISGHRSVSWYQQTPGQGLQFLFEYFSETQRNKGNFPGRFSGRQFSNSRSEMNVSTLELGDSALYLCASSLVRVATEAFFGQGTRLTVV.

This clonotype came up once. The CDR3: CSATDRPNYGYTF. The DNA of the CDR3 is TGCAGTGCTACGGACAGGCCTAACTATGGCTACACCTTC. The chain uses TRBV20-1 and TRBJ1-2; 7 bases fit TRBD1. V lost 4 bases and J lost 0; bases outside the gene matches: 2. Germline values: CDR1 DFQATT, CDR2 SNEGSKA (reference sequence). This CDR3 is 13 amino acids long.

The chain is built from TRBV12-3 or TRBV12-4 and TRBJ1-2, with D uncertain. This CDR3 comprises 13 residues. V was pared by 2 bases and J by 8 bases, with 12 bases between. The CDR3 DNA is TGTGCCAGCAGTTTACTGAGTTTTGACGGCTACACCTTC. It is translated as CASSLLSFDGYTF.

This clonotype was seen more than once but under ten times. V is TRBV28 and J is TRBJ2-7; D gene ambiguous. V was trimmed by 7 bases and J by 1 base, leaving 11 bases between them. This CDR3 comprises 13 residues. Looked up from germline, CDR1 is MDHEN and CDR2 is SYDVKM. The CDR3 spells CASTPGRSYEQYF. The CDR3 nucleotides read TGTGCCAGCACCCCGGGCAGGTCCTACGAGCAGTACTTC.

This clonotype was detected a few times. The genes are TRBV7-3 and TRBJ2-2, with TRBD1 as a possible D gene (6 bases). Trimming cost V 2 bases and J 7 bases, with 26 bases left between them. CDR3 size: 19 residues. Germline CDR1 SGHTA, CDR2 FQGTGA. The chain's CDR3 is CASSLHRPLQGGRGGELFF. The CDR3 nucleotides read TGTGCCAGCAGCTTACACCGCCCATTACAGGGCGGCCGGGGCGGGGAGCTGTTTTTT. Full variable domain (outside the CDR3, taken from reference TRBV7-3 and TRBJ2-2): GAGVSQTPSNKVTEKGKYVELRCDPISGHTALYWYRQSLGQGPEFLIYFQGTGAADDSGLPNDRFFAVRPEGSVSTLKIQRTERGDSAVYLCASSLHRPLQGGRGGELFFGEGSRLTVL.

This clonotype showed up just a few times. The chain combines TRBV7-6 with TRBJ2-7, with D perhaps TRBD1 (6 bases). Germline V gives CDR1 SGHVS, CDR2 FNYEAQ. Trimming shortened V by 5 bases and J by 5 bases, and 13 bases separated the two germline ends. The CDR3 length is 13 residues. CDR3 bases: TGTGCCAGCAGCCCCCGCAGGGGCAACGAGCAGTACTTC. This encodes CASSPRRGNEQYF.

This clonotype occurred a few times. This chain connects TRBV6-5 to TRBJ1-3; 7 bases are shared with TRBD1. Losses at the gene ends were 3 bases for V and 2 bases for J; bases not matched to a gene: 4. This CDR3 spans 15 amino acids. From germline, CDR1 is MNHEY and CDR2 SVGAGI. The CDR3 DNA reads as TGTGCCAGCAGTTATGGGACAGCTCCTGGAAACACCATATATTTT. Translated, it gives CASSYGTAPGNTIYF.